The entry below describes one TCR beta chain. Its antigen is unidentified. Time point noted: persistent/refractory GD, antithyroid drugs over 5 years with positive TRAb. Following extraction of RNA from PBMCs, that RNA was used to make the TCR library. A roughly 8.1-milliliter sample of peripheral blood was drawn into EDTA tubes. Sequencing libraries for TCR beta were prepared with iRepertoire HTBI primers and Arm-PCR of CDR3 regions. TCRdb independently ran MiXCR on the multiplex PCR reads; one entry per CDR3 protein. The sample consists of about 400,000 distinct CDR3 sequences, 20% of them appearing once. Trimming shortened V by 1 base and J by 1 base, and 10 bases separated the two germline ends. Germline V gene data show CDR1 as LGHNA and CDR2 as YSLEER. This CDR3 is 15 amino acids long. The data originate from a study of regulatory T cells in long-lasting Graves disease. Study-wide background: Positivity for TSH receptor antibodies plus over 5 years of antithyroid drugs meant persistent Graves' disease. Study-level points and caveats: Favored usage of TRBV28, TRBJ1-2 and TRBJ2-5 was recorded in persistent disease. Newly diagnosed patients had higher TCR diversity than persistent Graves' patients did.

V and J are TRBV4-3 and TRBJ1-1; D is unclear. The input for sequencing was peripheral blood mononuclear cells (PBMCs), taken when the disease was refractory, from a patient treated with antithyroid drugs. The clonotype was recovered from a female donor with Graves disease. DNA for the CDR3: TGCGCCAGCAGCCAAGGCGAGGGCCCGAACACTGAAGCTTTCTTT. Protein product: CASSQGEGPNTEAFF.